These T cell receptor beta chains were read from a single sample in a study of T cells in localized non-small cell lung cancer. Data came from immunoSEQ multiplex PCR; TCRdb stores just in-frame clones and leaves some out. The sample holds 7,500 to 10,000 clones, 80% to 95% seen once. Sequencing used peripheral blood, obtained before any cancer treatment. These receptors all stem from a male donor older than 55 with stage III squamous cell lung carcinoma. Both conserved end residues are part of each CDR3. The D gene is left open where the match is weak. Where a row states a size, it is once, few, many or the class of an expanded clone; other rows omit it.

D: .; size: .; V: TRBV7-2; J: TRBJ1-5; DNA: TGTGCCAGCAGCTTAGCGGTTAATCAGCCCCAGCATTTT; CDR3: CASSLAVNQPQHF
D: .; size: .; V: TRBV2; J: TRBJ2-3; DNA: TGTGCCAGCAGTGAAGAGGGCACAGATACGCAGTATTTT; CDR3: CASSEEGTDTQYF
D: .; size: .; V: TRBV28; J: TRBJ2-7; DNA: TGTGCCAGCAGTTTGCGTACAGTTCTGGGGTCCTACGAGCAGTACTTC; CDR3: CASSLRTVLGSYEQYF
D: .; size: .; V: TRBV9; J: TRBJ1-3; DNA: TGTGCCAGCAGCGTAACGGCAGACTCTGGAAACACCATATATTTT; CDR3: CASSVTADSGNTIYF
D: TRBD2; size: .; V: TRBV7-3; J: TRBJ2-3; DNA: TGTGCCAGCAGCTCCCTGGCGGGGGTCACAGATACGCAGTATTTT; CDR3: CASSSLAGVTDTQYF
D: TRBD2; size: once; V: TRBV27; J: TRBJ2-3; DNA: TGTGCCAGCAGTCCCTTAGCGGGTCCTAGCACAGATACGCAGTATTTT; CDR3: CASSPLAGPSTDTQYF
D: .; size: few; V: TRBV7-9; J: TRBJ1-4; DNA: TGTGCCAGCAGCTTAGCAGCGACAGAAAGAGGAAAACTGTTTTTT; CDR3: CASSLAATERGKLFF
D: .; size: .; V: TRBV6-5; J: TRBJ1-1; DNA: TGTGCCAGCAGCACCGGGGGCCTTTGGGGTGAAGCTTTCTTT; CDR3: CASSTGGLWGEAFF
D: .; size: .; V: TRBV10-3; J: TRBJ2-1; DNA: TGTGCCATCAGTGAGTCGGGAGGTGAGCAGTTCTTC; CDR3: CAISESGGEQFF
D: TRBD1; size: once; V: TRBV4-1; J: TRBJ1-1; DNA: TGCGCCAGCACCCAGGGGGAGGTGGTGAACACTGAAGCTTTCTTT; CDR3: CASTQGEVVNTEAFF
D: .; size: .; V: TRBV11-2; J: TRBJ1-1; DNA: TGTGCCAGCAGCGAAATACGAGCAGGGGTTGGCACTGAAGCTTTCTTT; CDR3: CASSEIRAGVGTEAFF
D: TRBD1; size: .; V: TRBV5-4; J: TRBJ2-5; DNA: TGTGCCAGCAGCTCCCCACAGGGGACCCAAGAGACCCAGTACTTC; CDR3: CASSSPQGTQETQYF
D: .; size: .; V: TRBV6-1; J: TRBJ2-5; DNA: TGTGCCAGCAGCCGACAGACAATTCAAGAGACCCAGTACTTC; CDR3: CASSRQTIQETQYF
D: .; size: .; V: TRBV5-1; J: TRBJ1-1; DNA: TGCGCCAGCAGCTTGGCCCAAAACACTGAAGCTTTCTTT; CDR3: CASSLAQNTEAFF
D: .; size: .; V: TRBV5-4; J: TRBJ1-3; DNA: TGTGCCAGCAGCTTGGGTATGCAGGGCGGAAACACCATATATTTT; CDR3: CASSLGMQGGNTIYF